Each of the 8 T cell receptor beta chains below was sequenced from the same sample in a study of technical replicates of blood from a few donors. The protocol was immunoSEQ multiplex PCR, while the TCRdb copy is restricted to in-frame clones and leaves out a portion. The data show roughly 85,000 clones, over 85% seen once. Sequences were obtained from T cells isolated from PBMCs. The receptors derive from a human donor in good health.

The J gene is TRBJ2-3, the V gene TRBV5-1; D possibly corresponds to TRBD1 (5 bases). Per germline, CDR1 SGHRS and CDR2 YFSETQ. The CDR3 is 21 residues long. Trimming removed 0 bases from V and 4 bases from J, with 30 bases in between. The CDR3 protein is CASSLAVTSVGRLQNPDTQYF. The CDR3 coding sequence is TGCGCCAGCAGCTTGGCCGTGACCTCCGTGGGGCGGCTCCAGAACCCAGATACGCAGTATTTT.

This chain connects TRBV27 to TRBJ1-5; D is uncertain. The CDR3 runs to 13 residues. CDR1 and CDR2 (germline): MNHEY, SMNVEV (reference sequence). V lost 6 bases, J lost 6 bases, and 12 bases lay in between. The CDR3 DNA follows: TGTGCCAGCAGCCTAGGACTGTCTCAGCCCCAGCATTTT. Its protein is CASSLGLSQPQHF.

This clone was picked up one time. The gene calls are TRBV2 and TRBJ1-5; TRBD1 is a possible D gene (6 bases). Trimming left V 8 bases short and J 4 bases short, with 9 bases between. The CDR3 has 12 residues. From germline, CDR1 is SNHLY and CDR2 FYNNEI. CDR3 nucleotide sequence: TGTGCCAGCCGTAGGGGGAATCAGCCCCAGCATTTT. Its protein is CASRRGNQPQHF.

This chain joins TRBV27 and TRBJ2-7; 10 nucleotides line up with TRBD2. Germline V gene lookup returns CDR1 MNHEY and CDR2 SMNVEV (reference sequence). This CDR3 region has 15 residues. Trimming removed 2 bases from V and 2 bases from J; junction bases left unmatched: 3. CDR3 region: CASSLSGRDPYEQYF. In nucleotides, the CDR3 is TGTGCCAGCAGTTTAAGCGGGAGGGATCCCTACGAGCAGTACTTC.

The chain joins TRBV29-1 to TRBJ2-5; the D is unclear. Germline CDR1 is SQVTM and CDR2 is ANQGSEA. The CDR3 consists of 12 residues. V was trimmed by 2 bases and J by 4 bases, leaving 8 bases between them. The CDR3 DNA reads as TGCAGCGTTGAACCCCCGGGAGAGACCCAGTACTTC. It is translated as CSVEPPGETQYF.

V gene TRBV2 combines with J gene TRBJ2-2; a weak D match, TRBD1 (5 bases). Germline V gene sequence: CDR1 SNHLY, CDR2 FYNNEI. V was trimmed by 7 bases and J by 1 base, leaving 7 bases between them. This CDR3 comprises 13 residues. The CDR3 reads CASTTGNTGELFF. The CDR3 nucleotides are TGTGCCAGCACCACAGGGAACACCGGGGAGCTGTTTTTT.

This sequence joins TRBV30 and TRBJ1-1; possible D gene TRBD1, 5 bases. The V and J ends lost 4 bases and 4 bases respectively, with 13 bases between them. Germline values: CDR1 GTSNPN, CDR2 SVGIG (reference sequence). The CDR3 has 13 amino acids. The CDR3 coding sequence is TGTGCCTGGAAAGGGGCCGAGAGCACTGAAGCTTTCTTT. This gives the protein CAWKGAESTEAFF.

The chain joins TRBV5-1 to TRBJ1-1; 7 bases match TRBD1. Looked up from germline, CDR1 is SGHRS and CDR2 is YFSETQ. Trimming took 6 bases from V and 2 from J; bases not matched to a gene: 7. The CDR3 runs 14 residues. CDR3 bases: TGCGCCAGCACAACGACAGGGTTCAACACTGAAGCTTTCTTT. It is translated as CASTTTGFNTEAFF.